These 27 T cell receptor beta chains share one sample of origin, sequenced in a study of blood T cell repertoires in COVID-19. Assay used: immunoSEQ multiplex PCR; TCRdb lists only in-frame clones, some missing. The table includes a few hundred thousand clones, around nine tenths detected once. Sample: PBMCs or T cells enriched from blood (not recorded which). Receptor source: a woman in her twenties or thirties who had recovered from COVID-19.

The CDR3 bases are TGCGCCAGCAGCCAAGATAGACTAGCGGAGATCCCAGATACGCAGTATTTT. This sequence encodes CASSQDRLAEIPDTQYF. V gene TRBV4-1 combines with J gene TRBJ2-3; TRBD2 agrees at 9 bases. V dropped 0 bases and J dropped 4; count of bases not matched to a gene: 8. Germline lookup yields CDR1 MGHRA and CDR2 YSYEKL. The CDR3 length is 17 residues.

J is TRBJ2-3 and V is TRBV6-2 or TRBV6-3; 10 bases are shared with TRBD2. Germline V gene data show CDR1 as MNHEY and CDR2 as SVGEGT. There are 17 residues in the CDR3. With V trimmed by 4 bases and J by 0 bases, 7 bases remained unmatched. The CDR3 spells CASSWVAGGRSTDTQYF. The DNA of the CDR3 is TGTGCCAGCAGTTGGGTAGCGGGGGGCCGAAGCACAGATACGCAGTATTTT.

The chain uses TRBV7-9 and TRBJ2-2; 7 bases line up with TRBD1. V trimming: 2 bases; J trimming: 2 bases; junction bases outside the gene matches: 2. Germline V gene sequence: CDR1 SEHNR, CDR2 FQNEAQ (reference sequence). CDR3 length equals 15 residues. CDR3 DNA: TGTGCCAGCAGCTTAAGGGACAGCAACACCGGGGAGCTGTTTTTT. As protein: CASSLRDSNTGELFF.

The gene calls are TRBV12-3 or TRBV12-4 and TRBJ1-6; D is unresolved. Trimming took off 8 bases at V and 6 bases at J, with 5 bases between the two ends. The CDR3 extends over 11 amino acids. The chain's CDR3 is CASGSNSPLHF. The CDR3, as DNA: TGTGCCAGCGGCAGTAATTCACCCCTCCACTTT.

This chain links TRBV15 with TRBJ2-2, with 12 nucleotides matching TRBD2. The CDR3 spans 15 residues. V lost 6 bases and J lost 2; bases outside the gene matches: 1. Germline V gene lookup returns CDR1 LNHNV and CDR2 YYDKDF (reference sequence). The CDR3 loop is CATRTSGGNTGELFF. The CDR3, as DNA: TGTGCCACCAGGACTAGCGGGGGAAACACCGGGGAGCTGTTTTTT.

This clone has only one observation. The chain carries TRBV5-1 and TRBJ2-3; D might be TRBD1 (6 bases). This CDR3 spans 14 amino acids. V was cut by 0 bases and J by 1 base, with 6 bases left in between. Germline values: CDR1 SGHRS, CDR2 YFSETQ. The CDR3 spells CASSLAGGTDTQYF. In DNA form, the CDR3 reads TGCGCCAGCAGCTTGGCAGGGGGCACAGATACGCAGTATTTT.

Written as DNA, the CDR3 is TGTGCCAGTAAGGGACAGACAAATTCACCCCTCCACTTT. This encodes CASKGQTNSPLHF. V and J are TRBV12-3 or TRBV12-4 and TRBJ1-6, with TRBD1 matching 7 bases. This CDR3 is 13 amino acids long. J gave up 7 bases and V 9 bases, and 6 bases lay outside the gene matches.

The CDR3 sequence is CASSETLDRVGYTF. CDR3 bases: TGTGCCAGCAGTGAAACCCTCGACAGGGTTGGCTACACCTTC. The chain couples TRBV6-1 to TRBJ1-2; TRBD1 aligns across 7 bases. Per germline, CDR1 MNHNS and CDR2 SASEGT. The CDR3 loop spans 14 amino acids. Germline trimming cut 2 bases from V and 7 bases from J; bases unmatched to any gene: 7.

V usage is TRBV5-1 and J usage is TRBJ2-5; 10 bases match TRBD2. V shed 4 bases, J shed 4 bases, and the junction held 1 base outside the gene matches. The CDR3 is made up of 13 amino acids. CDR1 is SGHRS, CDR2 YFSETQ, per germline. The CDR3 DNA reads as TGCGCCAGCAGCAGCGGGGGGGGAGAGACCCAGTACTTC. It encodes CASSSGGGETQYF.

V usage is TRBV7-3 and J usage is TRBJ1-6; maybe TRBD1 (6 bases). The V and J ends lost 5 bases and 8 bases respectively, with 10 bases between them. CDR1 is SGHTA, CDR2 FQGTGA, per germline. This CDR3 region has 13 residues. This CDR3 is CASSPDRYSPLHF. CDR3 nucleotides: TGTGCCAGCAGCCCGGACAGATATTCACCCCTCCACTTT.

J is TRBJ2-7 and V is TRBV30; no clear D. Per germline, CDR1 GTSNPN and CDR2 SVGIG (reference sequence). CDR3 length: 12 amino acids. The V end lost 4 bases, the J end lost 2 bases, and 9 bases lay between the germline ends. The CDR3: CAWKGTAYEQYF. The CDR3 DNA is TGTGCCTGGAAAGGAACAGCCTACGAGCAGTACTTC.

The chain joins TRBV11-2 to TRBJ2-1; 7 bases are a match to TRBD2. This CDR3 has 15 residues. Germline trimming cut 5 bases from V and 9 bases from J; bases unmatched to any gene: 13. CDR1 SGHAT and CDR2 FQNNGV come from the germline V gene. In DNA form, the CDR3 reads TGTGCCAGCAGCCCTGTCACGGGGGGACTTTCTGAGCAGTTCTTC. Amino acid sequence: CASSPVTGGLSEQFF.

This chain joins TRBV6-2 or TRBV6-3 and TRBJ1-3; D remains ambiguous. The length of the CDR3 is 16 residues. Trimming took off 0 bases at V and 2 bases at J, with 11 bases between the two ends. Looked up from germline, CDR1 is MNHEY and CDR2 is SVGEGT. This chain's CDR3 is CASSYSRLAAGNTIYF. The DNA for the CDR3 is TGTGCCAGCAGTTACTCGAGATTGGCGGCTGGAAACACCATATATTTT.

The chain couples TRBV11-2 to TRBJ2-3; D is perhaps TRBD2 (5 bases). This CDR3 is built from 13 residues. Looked up from germline, CDR1 is SGHAT and CDR2 is FQNNGV. With 6 bases removed from V and 6 bases from J, the gap between germline ends came to 13 bases. CDR3 residues: CASSRSTRDTQYF. CDR3 DNA: TGTGCCAGCAGTCGGAGCACTAGGGATACGCAGTATTTT.

The chain links TRBV25-1 to TRBJ1-5; D call uncertain. Looked up from germline, CDR1 is MGHDK and CDR2 is SYGVNS. This CDR3 has 12 amino acids. V gave up 4 bases and J gave up 7 bases, with 8 bases separating them. CDR3 in DNA: TGTGCCAGCAGTGTTGGGAGACAGCCCCAGCATTTT. Its protein is CASSVGRQPQHF.

The chain recombines TRBV6-2 or TRBV6-3 with TRBJ2-7; 11 bases are a match to TRBD2. J was trimmed by 0 bases and V by 0 bases; bases with no gene match: 7. Germline CDR1 and CDR2: MNHEY and SVGEGT. The CDR3 has 18 amino acids. The CDR3 sequence: CASSYSTLAGGLSYEQYF. The CDR3 DNA reads as TGTGCCAGCAGTTACTCAACCCTAGCGGGGGGCCTCTCCTACGAGCAGTACTTC.

The sample holds one count of this clone. The chain recombines TRBV5-1 with TRBJ1-1; 7 bases line up with TRBD1. The CDR3 runs 13 residues. CDR1 and CDR2 from the germline V gene are SGHRS and YFSETQ. The junction had 3 bases not matched to a gene; V was cut back by 4 bases and J by 3 bases. The CDR3 spells CASSTTGDTEAFF. The CDR3, as DNA: TGCGCCAGCAGCACCACAGGGGACACTGAAGCTTTCTTT.

V and J are TRBV5-1 and TRBJ2-7, with 7 bases fitting TRBD1. Germline-derived CDR1 and CDR2 are SGHRS and YFSETQ. The CDR3 has 15 residues. V was pared by 0 bases and J by 2 bases, with 5 bases of the junction left unmatched. The CDR3 region is CASSLGQGVTYEQYF. The CDR3 nucleotides read TGCGCCAGCAGCTTGGGGCAGGGGGTTACCTACGAGCAGTACTTC.

The CDR3 protein is CASSLEHSTDTQYF. CDR3 bases: TGTGCCAGCAGCTTAGAGCATAGCACAGATACGCAGTATTTT. This chain joins TRBV7-9 and TRBJ2-3; D not resolved. The CDR3 is 14 amino acids. The germline V gene has CDR1 SEHNR and CDR2 FQNEAQ (reference sequence). Trimming pared 1 base from V and 0 bases from J, leaving 5 bases between.

This clone was detected a few times. This rearrangement joins TRBV12-3 or TRBV12-4 to TRBJ2-2; 7 bases are a match to TRBD1. CDR3 size: 12 residues. Trimming took 7 bases from V and 7 from J; bases not matched to a gene: 3. This CDR3 is CASTPGGGELFF. CDR3 bases: TGTGCCAGCACCCCAGGGGGCGGGGAGCTGTTTTTT.

The V and J genes are TRBV10-3 and TRBJ2-7; 7 bases align to TRBD2. The germline V gene encodes CDR1 ENHRY and CDR2 SYGVKD. CDR3 length: 11 residues. The V gene end was trimmed by 10 bases and the J gene end by 7 bases; junction bases not matched to a gene: 7. CDR3 residues: CATWGGLEQYF. The CDR3 coding sequence is TGTGCCACCTGGGGAGGGTTGGAGCAGTACTTC.

V usage is TRBV7-2 and J usage is TRBJ1-5; the D is unclear. The germline gives CDR1 SGHTA, CDR2 FQGNSA. V lost 5 bases to trimming and J lost 1 base, with 12 bases between them. This CDR3 spans 15 amino acids. CDR3 coding DNA: TGTGCCAGCAGCCAATCGGGTTTGAGCAATCAGCCCCAGCATTTT. Its translation: CASSQSGLSNQPQHF.

The chain couples TRBV7-9 to TRBJ1-1; D may be TRBD1 (6 bases). The CDR3 covers 14 residues. Germline assignment: CDR1 SEHNR and CDR2 FQNEAQ (reference sequence). V dropped 2 bases and J dropped 6 bases, with 13 bases sitting between them. The CDR3 DNA is TGTGCCAGCAGCTTACTGTCCAGGGGCGCTGAAGCTTTCTTT. It codes for CASSLLSRGAEAFF.

The chain joins TRBV11-2 to TRBJ1-1; 7 bases agree with TRBD1. CDR3 length: 13 residues. Looked up from germline, CDR1 is SGHAT and CDR2 is FQNNGV. The V gene end was trimmed by 7 bases and the J gene end by 5 bases; junction bases not matched to a gene: 7. The DNA of the CDR3 is TGTGCCAGCACCACGCAGGGGGTTACTGAAGCTTTCTTT. Residues: CASTTQGVTEAFF.

The J gene is TRBJ2-2, the V gene TRBV19; 7 bases are shared with TRBD1. Germline-derived CDR1 and CDR2 are LNHDA and SQIVND (reference sequence). V gave up 7 bases and J gave up 1 base; unmatched junction bases: 6. The CDR3 sequence is 15 residues long. CDR3: CASTLGQKNTGELFF. The CDR3 DNA follows: TGTGCCAGTACATTGGGACAGAAGAACACCGGGGAGCTGTTTTTT.

The V gene is TRBV18, the J gene TRBJ1-5; D is perhaps TRBD1 (6 bases). This CDR3 is 16 amino acids long. V shed 4 bases and J shed 1 base, with 14 bases lying between them. Germline CDR1 KGHSH, CDR2 LQKENI. The CDR3 DNA follows: TGTGCCAGCTCACAACTACAGGGCGTCAGCAATCAGCCCCAGCATTTT. Translation gives CASSQLQGVSNQPQHF.

This sequence joins TRBV4-1 and TRBJ2-6, with 12 bases fitting TRBD1. The germline gives CDR1 MGHRA, CDR2 YSYEKL. V lost 0 bases, J lost 4 bases, and 7 bases stayed unmatched. CDR3 length: 19 amino acids. The CDR3 DNA reads as TGCGCCAGCAGCCAAGATAAGGGACAGGGGGCATGGGGGGCCAACGTCCTGACTTTC. Translation: CASSQDKGQGAWGANVLTF.